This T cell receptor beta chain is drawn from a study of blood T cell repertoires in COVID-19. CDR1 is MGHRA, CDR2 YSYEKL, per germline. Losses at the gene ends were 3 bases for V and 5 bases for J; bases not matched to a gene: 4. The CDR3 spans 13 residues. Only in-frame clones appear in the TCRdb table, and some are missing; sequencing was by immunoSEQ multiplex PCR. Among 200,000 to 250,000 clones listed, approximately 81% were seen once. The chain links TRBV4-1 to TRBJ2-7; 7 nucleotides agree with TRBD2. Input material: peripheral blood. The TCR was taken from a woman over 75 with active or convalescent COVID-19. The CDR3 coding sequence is TGCGCCAGCAGCCACCTGGGAGGGGACGAGCAGTACTTC. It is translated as CASSHLGGDEQYF.